The 20 T cell receptor beta chains reported below all come from one sample, sequenced in a study of cytomegalovirus exposure and HLA in healthy donors. The PCR ran on 60 Vbeta and 13 Jbeta primers. Only in-frame clones appear in the TCRdb table, and some are missing; sequencing was by immunoSEQ multiplex PCR. The data contain just over 95,000 clones, about 70% of them seen just once; the ten biggest clones take up roughly 8%. The sample was PBMCs. All receptors derive from a human donor in good health.

CDR3 nucleotide sequence: TGTGCCAGCAGCCTGGGGGGGTACAGCGAGAACATTCAGTACTTC. Translating gives CASSLGGYSENIQYF. V usage is TRBV7-9 and J usage is TRBJ2-4, with TRBD2 identical over 7 bases. Germline lookup yields CDR1 SEHNR and CDR2 FQNEAQ (reference sequence). With 5 bases clipped from V and 7 bases from J, the junction kept 11 bases outside the gene matches. The CDR3 is made up of 15 amino acids.

The chain links TRBV18 to TRBJ1-2, with TRBD1 identical over 10 bases. The CDR3 spans 15 residues. Per the germline V gene, CDR1 is KGHSH and CDR2 is LQKENI. V trimming: 3 bases; J trimming: 4 bases; junction bases outside the gene matches: 5. The CDR3 DNA is TGTGCCAGCTCACCTGGGACAGGGGTAGGCTATGGCTACACCTTC. This encodes CASSPGTGVGYGYTF.

This chain connects TRBV28 to TRBJ1-5, with a possible D match to TRBD1 (5 bases). The germline CDR1 and CDR2 sequences are MDHEN and SYDVKM. The V gene lost 4 bases and the J gene lost 1 base, with 8 bases spanning the gap. The CDR3 extends over 14 amino acids. The CDR3 bases are TGTGCCAGCAGTTCCGGACACAGCAATCAGCCCCAGCATTTT. Translated, it gives CASSSGHSNQPQHF.

The gene calls are TRBV15 and TRBJ1-5; D remains ambiguous. Deletions cut 0 bases from V and 0 bases from J, with 9 bases between. CDR3 length: 16 residues. The germline CDR1 and CDR2 sequences are LNHNV and YYDKDF (reference sequence). The CDR3 region is CATSREFSGSNQPQHF. The CDR3 DNA sequence: TGTGCCACCAGCAGAGAGTTTTCAGGTAGCAATCAGCCCCAGCATTTT.

The V gene is TRBV18, the J gene TRBJ2-3; perhaps TRBD2 as D (6 bases). Between the trimmed V and J ends, which lost 3 bases and 2 bases, there was a span of 12 bases. Germline-derived CDR1 and CDR2 are KGHSH and LQKENI. The CDR3 consists of 15 residues. The CDR3 nucleotides read TGTGCCAGCTCACCCCTGGGGGGATCCACAGATACGCAGTATTTT. Protein: CASSPLGGSTDTQYF.

The chain uses TRBV7-2 and TRBJ1-5; possible D gene TRBD1, 5 bases. The CDR3 length is 15 residues. The germline V and J ends were trimmed by 1 base and 8 bases, with 15 bases remaining between them. Per the germline V gene, CDR1 is SGHTA and CDR2 is FQGNSA. The CDR3 loop is CASSLGPGPGKPQHF. CDR3 sequence (DNA): TGTGCCAGCAGCTTAGGTCCAGGGCCTGGTAAGCCCCAGCATTTT. The variable domain in full, with the rest retrieved from reference TRBV7-2 and TRBJ1-5, is GAGVSQSPSNKVTEKGKDVELRCDPISGHTALYWYRQSLGQGLEFLIYFQGNSAPDKSGLPSDRFSAERTGGSVSTLTIQRTQQEDSAVYLCASSLGPGPGKPQHFGDGTRLSIL.

V usage is TRBV6-6 and J usage is TRBJ1-1; D remains ambiguous. The CDR3 consists of 14 residues. Germline-derived CDR1 and CDR2 are MNHNY and SVGAGI (reference sequence). Trimming removed 3 bases from V and 7 bases from J, with 15 bases in between. The CDR3 sequence: CASSYLSAEGEAFF. CDR3 DNA sequence: TGTGCCAGCAGTTATTTAAGTGCGGAGGGTGAAGCTTTCTTT.

The rearrangement uses TRBV9 and TRBJ2-7, with 9 bases identical to TRBD1. Germline values: CDR1 SGDLS, CDR2 YYNGEE. The V segment lost 0 bases and the J segment 6 bases; nucleotides outside the gene matches: 13. The CDR3 covers 17 residues. The CDR3 DNA reads as TGTGCCAGCAGCGTAGATCTATCCCGACAGGGGGTGGTCGAGCAGTACTTC. The encoded protein is CASSVDLSRQGVVEQYF.

The chain employs TRBV29-1 and TRBJ1-1, with 9 bases fitting TRBD1. CDR1 SQVTM and CDR2 ANQGSEA come from the germline V gene. With 3 bases clipped from V and 4 bases from J, the junction kept 6 bases outside the gene matches. This CDR3 contains 14 residues. The CDR3 sequence: CSVEIPTGGTEAFF. CDR3 bases: TGCAGCGTTGAGATCCCGACAGGGGGCACTGAAGCTTTCTTT.

The chain combines TRBV5-1 with TRBJ2-1; D perhaps matches TRBD2 (6 bases). From germline, CDR1 is SGHRS and CDR2 YFSETQ. V shed 7 bases and J shed 8 bases, with 22 bases lying between them. This CDR3 has 15 residues. In DNA form, the CDR3 reads TGCGCCAGCTCCCCGCGGGTAGCGGCCAGCGATGAGCAGTTCTTC. This gives the protein CASSPRVAASDEQFF.

V and J are TRBV6-5 and TRBJ1-6; 8 bases agree with TRBD1. CDR3 length: 15 amino acids. Germline CDR1 MNHEY, CDR2 SVGAGI. The V gene end was trimmed by 7 bases and the J gene end by 8 bases; junction bases not matched to a gene: 10. The CDR3 bases are TGTGCCAGCACCTTGGGGACAGGAATAGATTCACCCCTCCACTTT. This codes for CASTLGTGIDSPLHF.

This clone was recorded a few times. This chain uses TRBV2 with TRBJ2-5; 9 positions agree with TRBD2. The trim removed 8 bases at V and 2 bases at J, leaving 9 bases unmatched. Germline values: CDR1 SNHLY, CDR2 FYNNEI. The CDR3 loop spans 15 amino acids. The DNA of the CDR3 is TGTGCCAGCTCCCCCCCGCGGGGGGGGCAAGAGACCCAGTACTTC. It translates to CASSPPRGGQETQYF.

This chain connects TRBV27 to TRBJ2-6; 7 bases map to TRBD1. After removal of 5 bases from V and 0 bases from J, the junction contained 13 bases not matched to a gene. Germline V gene sequence: CDR1 MNHEY, CDR2 SMNVEV (reference sequence). This CDR3 contains 19 residues. This chain's CDR3 is CASSAHTGTAYSGANVLTF. CDR3 DNA: TGTGCCAGCAGTGCCCACACCGGGACAGCCTACTCTGGGGCCAACGTCCTGACTTTC. Complete variable domain (other parts from reference TRBV27 and TRBJ2-6): EAQVTQNPRYLITVTGKKLTVTCSQNMNHEYMSWYRQDPGLGLRQIYYSMNVEVTDKGDVPEGYKVSRKEKRNFPLILESPSPNQTSLYFCASSAHTGTAYSGANVLTFGAGSRLTVL.

The chain links TRBV5-6 to TRBJ1-5; no reliable D call. V was trimmed by 4 bases and J by 0 bases, leaving 20 bases between them. There are 18 residues in the CDR3. CDR1 and CDR2 from the germline V gene are SGHDT and YYEEEE. CDR3 in DNA: TGTGCCAGCAGCCCGGGAGTGGGGAGAGGTGTTAGCAATCAGCCCCAGCATTTT. Protein product: CASSPGVGRGVSNQPQHF.

Ten or more counts support this clone. V is TRBV7-8 and J is TRBJ1-5; D gene unclear. Per germline, CDR1 SGHVS and CDR2 FQNEAQ. This CDR3 has 14 amino acids. Trimming left V 6 bases short and J 0 bases short, with 9 bases between. The CDR3 reads CASSLQNSNQPQHF. The CDR3, as DNA: TGTGCCAGCAGTTTACAGAATAGCAATCAGCCCCAGCATTTT.

V and J are TRBV6-1 and TRBJ2-2, with 9 bases aligning to TRBD1. V trimming: 4 bases; J trimming: 3 bases; junction bases outside the gene matches: 3. Germline values: CDR1 MNHNS, CDR2 SASEGT. The CDR3 covers 15 residues. CDR3 nucleotides: TGTGCCAGCAGTGCCACAGGGGGCGACACCGGGGAGCTGTTTTTT. Translation gives CASSATGGDTGELFF.

The V call is TRBV7-9, the J call TRBJ1-1; D may be TRBD1 (6 bases). Between the trimmed V and J ends, which lost 6 bases and 3 bases, there was a span of 14 bases. The CDR3 runs 14 residues. Germline V gene lookup returns CDR1 SEHNR and CDR2 FQNEAQ (reference sequence). The DNA of the CDR3 is TGTGCCAGCAGACTACAGGGATATGACACTGAAGCTTTCTTT. It codes for CASRLQGYDTEAFF.

The genes are TRBV6-1 and TRBJ1-4; D possibly corresponds to TRBD1 (5 bases). This CDR3 has 14 amino acids. From germline, CDR1 is MNHNS and CDR2 SASEGT. Trimming removed 6 bases at V and 8 bases at J, with 16 bases between. The CDR3: CASRAGTAGEKLFF. The CDR3 region has the DNA TGTGCCAGCAGAGCCGGGACGGCGGGGGAAAAACTGTTTTTT.

The V and J genes are TRBV28 and TRBJ1-5, with 11 bases matching TRBD1. V lost 5 bases, J lost 5 bases, and 5 bases stayed unmatched. Germline lookup yields CDR1 MDHEN and CDR2 SYDVKM. The length of the CDR3 is 15 residues. CDR3 sequence reads: CASSGGQGEYQPQHF. CDR3 sequence (DNA): TGTGCCAGCAGTGGGGGACAGGGGGAATATCAGCCCCAGCATTTT.

The chain is built from TRBV7-8 and TRBJ1-5, with a possible D match to TRBD1 (5 bases). Trimming shortened V by 1 base and J by 7 bases, and 8 bases separated the two germline ends. Germline loops: CDR1 SGHVS, CDR2 FQNEAQ. The CDR3 runs to 13 residues. This chain's CDR3 is CASSLEGYQPQHF. As DNA, the CDR3 is TGTGCCAGCAGCTTAGAGGGGTACCAGCCCCAGCATTTT.